Below are 11 T cell receptor beta chains sequenced from a single sample in a study of blood T cell repertoires in COVID-19. TCRdb's table, derived via immunoSEQ multiplex PCR, lists solely in-frame clones and lacks some. The table includes roughly 240,000 clones, approximately 90% detected once. The sequenced material came from PBMCs or T cells enriched from blood (not recorded which). These receptors were obtained from a woman aged 30 to 39 with acute COVID-19.

The chain carries TRBV5-1 and TRBJ1-2; tentatively, D is TRBD1 (5 bases). Germline CDR1 SGHRS, CDR2 YFSETQ. V was shortened by 1 base and J by 2 bases, with 9 bases between the two germline ends. This CDR3 spans 14 amino acids. This CDR3 reads CASSLRRANYGYTF. Here the CDR3 DNA reads TGCGCCAGCAGCTTGCGCAGGGCCAACTATGGCTACACCTTC. The full variable domain, with the rest looked up from reference TRBV5-1 and TRBJ1-2, is KAGVTQTPRYLIKTRGQQVTLSCSPISGHRSVSWYQQTPGQGLQFLFEYFSETQRNKGNFPGRFSGRQFSNSRSEMNVSTLELGDSALYLCASSLRRANYGYTFGSGTRLTVV.

The chain combines TRBV18 with TRBJ1-2, with 10 bases that match TRBD1. Germline CDR1 reads KGHSH; CDR2 reads LQKENI. V shed 2 bases and J 7 bases; nucleotides not matched to a gene: 4. This CDR3 region has 14 residues. The chain's CDR3 is CASSPMTGGRGYTF. The CDR3 bases are TGTGCCAGCTCACCAATGACAGGGGGCCGTGGCTACACCTTC.

The chain has TRBV6-5 and TRBJ1-5; tentatively, D is TRBD1 (6 bases). CDR1 is MNHEY and CDR2 is SVGAGI in the germline V gene. The CDR3 sequence is 14 residues long. The V end was cut by 4 bases, the J end by 5 bases, with 12 bases between. CDR3 in DNA: TGTGCCAGCAGTTCACAGGGTATAGATCAGCCCCAGCATTTT. Encoded protein: CASSSQGIDQPQHF.

This rearrangement joins TRBV12-3 or TRBV12-4 to TRBJ1-1; D not resolved. Between the trimmed V and J ends, which lost 3 bases and 11 bases, there was a span of 13 bases. CDR3 size: 12 residues. CDR3 sequence: CASSLFLEGAFF. The CDR3 DNA reads as TGTGCCAGCAGTTTGTTTTTGGAGGGTGCTTTCTTT.

The rearrangement joins TRBV11-2 to TRBJ1-3; weak D call: TRBD1 (6 bases). CDR1 and CDR2 from the germline V gene are SGHAT and FQNNGV. The ends were cut back, 1 base at V and 0 bases at J, with 16 bases in the middle. This CDR3 is 18 amino acids long. CDR3 coding DNA: TGTGCCAGCAGCTTAGGCCCCCCGGGAGGGGGCTCTGGAAACACCATATATTTT. Amino acid sequence: CASSLGPPGGGSGNTIYF.

This clone was seen only a few times. The chain is built from TRBV6-5 and TRBJ2-3, with TRBD2 identical over 7 bases. The germline gives CDR1 MNHEY, CDR2 SVGAGI. CDR3 size: 12 residues. V was clipped by 10 bases and J by 5 bases; unmatched bases: 6. Here the CDR3 DNA reads TGTGCCACTGGGGACTACCGAGATACGCAGTATTTT. Encoded protein: CATGDYRDTQYF.

The gene calls are TRBV28 and TRBJ2-7; TRBD2 matches at 7 bases. CDR3 length equals 14 residues. The V gene end was trimmed by 6 bases and the J gene end by 6 bases; junction bases not matched to a gene: 11. In germline, CDR1 is MDHEN, CDR2 SYDVKM. The CDR3 sequence is CASRGGGDRGEQYF. DNA for the CDR3: TGTGCCAGCAGGGGGGGAGGGGACCGCGGCGAGCAGTACTTC. The whole variable domain, filled in from reference TRBV28 and TRBJ2-7, reads DVKVTQSSRYLVKRTGEKVFLECVQDMDHENMFWYRQDPGLGLRLIYFSYDVKMKEKGDIPEGYSVSREKKERFSLILESASTNQTSMYLCASRGGGDRGEQYFGPGTRLTVT.

The J gene is TRBJ2-1, the V gene TRBV5-1; 11 nucleotides align to TRBD2. The CDR3 loop spans 16 amino acids. Germline values: CDR1 SGHRS, CDR2 YFSETQ. V gave up 3 bases and J gave up 7 bases; unmatched junction bases: 9. In DNA form, the CDR3 reads TGCGCCAGCAGCTCCATTAGCGGGGGGGTTTGGAATGAGCAGTTCTTC. Translated: CASSSISGGVWNEQFF.

The chain recombines TRBV7-8 with TRBJ2-6, with D perhaps TRBD2 (6 bases). Germline V gene lookup returns CDR1 SGHVS and CDR2 FQNEAQ. V lost 0 bases and J 0 bases, leaving 9 bases between the germline ends. The length of the CDR3 is 17 residues. CDR3 sequence (DNA): TGTGCCAGCAGCTTAGCGGGGGGTTTCTCTGGGGCCAACGTCCTGACTTTC. It yields the protein CASSLAGGFSGANVLTF.

The V gene is TRBV7-8, the J gene TRBJ1-2; D is possibly TRBD1 (6 bases). The V end lost 1 base, the J end lost 4 bases, and 13 bases lay between the germline ends. This CDR3 contains 15 residues. Germline V gene lookup returns CDR1 SGHVS and CDR2 FQNEAQ. CDR3 protein: CASSLGSGGAYGYTF. CDR3 in DNA: TGTGCCAGCAGCTTAGGCTCTGGGGGCGCCTATGGCTACACCTTC.

This sequence joins TRBV27 and TRBJ2-1, with D perhaps TRBD1 (6 bases). Per germline, CDR1 MNHEY and CDR2 SMNVEV (reference sequence). Trimming stripped 8 bases from V and 3 bases from J, with 11 bases between. CDR3 length: 13 amino acids. The CDR3 DNA sequence: TGTGCCAGCTCTAGGGGGAACTACAATGAGCAGTTCTTC. Its translation: CASSRGNYNEQFF.